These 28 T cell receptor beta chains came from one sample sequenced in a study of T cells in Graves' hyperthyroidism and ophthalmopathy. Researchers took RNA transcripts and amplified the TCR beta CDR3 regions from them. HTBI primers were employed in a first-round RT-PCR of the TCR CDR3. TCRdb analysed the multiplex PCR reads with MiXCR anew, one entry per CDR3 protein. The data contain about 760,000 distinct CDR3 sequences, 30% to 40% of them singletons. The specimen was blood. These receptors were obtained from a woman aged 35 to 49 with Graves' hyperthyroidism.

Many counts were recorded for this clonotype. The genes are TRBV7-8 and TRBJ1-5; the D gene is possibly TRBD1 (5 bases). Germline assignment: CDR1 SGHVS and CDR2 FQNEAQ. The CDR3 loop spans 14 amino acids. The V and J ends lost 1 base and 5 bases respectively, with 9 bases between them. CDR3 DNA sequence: TGTGCCAGCAGCTTAGGGTCCAGGGATCAGCCCCAGCATTTT. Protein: CASSLGSRDQPQHF.

The CDR3 is CASSQDGGLTHYGYTF. DNA of the CDR3: TGCGCCAGCAGCCAAGACGGAGGCTTGACGCACTATGGCTACACCTTC. The rearrangement uses TRBV4-1 and TRBJ1-2; D unresolved. V lost 0 bases, J lost 3 bases, and 14 bases lay in between. CDR1 and CDR2 (germline): MGHRA, YSYEKL. This CDR3 is 16 amino acids long.

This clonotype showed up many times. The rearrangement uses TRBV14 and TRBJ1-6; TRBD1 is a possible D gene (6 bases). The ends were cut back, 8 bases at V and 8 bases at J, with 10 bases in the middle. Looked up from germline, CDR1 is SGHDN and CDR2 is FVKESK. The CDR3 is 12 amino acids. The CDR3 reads CASGSGDSPLHF. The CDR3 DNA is TGTGCCAGCGGGTCAGGGGATTCACCCCTCCACTTT.

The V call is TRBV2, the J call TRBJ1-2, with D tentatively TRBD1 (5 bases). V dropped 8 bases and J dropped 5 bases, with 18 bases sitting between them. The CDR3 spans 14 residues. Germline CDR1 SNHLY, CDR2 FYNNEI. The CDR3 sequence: CASRRTGATYGYTF. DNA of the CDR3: TGTGCCAGCCGAAGAACAGGAGCCACTTATGGCTACACCTTC.

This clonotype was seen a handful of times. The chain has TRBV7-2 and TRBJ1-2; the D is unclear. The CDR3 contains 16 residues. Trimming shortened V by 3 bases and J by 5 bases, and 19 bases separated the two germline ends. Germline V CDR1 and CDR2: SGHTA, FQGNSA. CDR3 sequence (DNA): TGTGCCAGCAGCTTGTATGGGTATCTGGAAGTTTATGGCTACACCTTC. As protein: CASSLYGYLEVYGYTF.

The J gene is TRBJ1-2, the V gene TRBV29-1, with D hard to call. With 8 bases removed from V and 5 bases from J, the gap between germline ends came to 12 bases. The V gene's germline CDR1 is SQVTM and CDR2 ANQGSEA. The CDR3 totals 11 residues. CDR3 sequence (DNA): TGCAGCTTGGAGGGAGGATATGGCTACACCTTC. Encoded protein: CSLEGGYGYTF.

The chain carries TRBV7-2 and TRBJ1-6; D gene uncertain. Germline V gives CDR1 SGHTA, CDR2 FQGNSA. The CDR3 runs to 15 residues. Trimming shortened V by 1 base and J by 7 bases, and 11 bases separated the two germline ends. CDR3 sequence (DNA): TGTGCCAGCAGCTTAGGGATGGTCCTGAATTCACCCCTCCACTTT. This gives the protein CASSLGMVLNSPLHF.

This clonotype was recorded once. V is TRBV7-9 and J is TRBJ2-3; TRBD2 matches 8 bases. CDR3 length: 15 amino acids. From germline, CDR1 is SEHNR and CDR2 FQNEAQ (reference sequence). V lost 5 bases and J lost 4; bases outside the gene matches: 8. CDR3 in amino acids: CASSPGLVLADTQYF. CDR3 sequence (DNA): TGTGCCAGCAGCCCGGGACTAGTCTTAGCAGATACGCAGTATTTT.

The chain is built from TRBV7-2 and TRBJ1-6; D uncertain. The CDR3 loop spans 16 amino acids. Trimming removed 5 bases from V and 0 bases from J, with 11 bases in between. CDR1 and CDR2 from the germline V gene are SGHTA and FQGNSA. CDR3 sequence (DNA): TGTGCCAGCAGCCCGGATCCACCCTCCTATAATTCACCCCTCCACTTT. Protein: CASSPDPPSYNSPLHF.

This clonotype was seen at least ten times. The CDR3 DNA reads as TGTGCCAGCAGCGGGGGCGGCAGGCGGAACTATGGCTACACCTTC. Translating it yields CASSGGGRRNYGYTF. The chain links TRBV9 to TRBJ1-2; possible D gene TRBD1, 5 bases. The CDR3 covers 15 residues. The V and J ends lost 3 bases and 2 bases respectively, with 14 bases between them. Germline lookup yields CDR1 SGDLS and CDR2 YYNGEE.

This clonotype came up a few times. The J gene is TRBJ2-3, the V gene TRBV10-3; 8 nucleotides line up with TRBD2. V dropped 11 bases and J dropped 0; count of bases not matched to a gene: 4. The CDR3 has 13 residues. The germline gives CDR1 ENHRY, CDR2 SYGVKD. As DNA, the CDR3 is TGTGCCGCGGGGGGCCCAAGCACAGATACGCAGTATTTT. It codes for CAAGGPSTDTQYF.

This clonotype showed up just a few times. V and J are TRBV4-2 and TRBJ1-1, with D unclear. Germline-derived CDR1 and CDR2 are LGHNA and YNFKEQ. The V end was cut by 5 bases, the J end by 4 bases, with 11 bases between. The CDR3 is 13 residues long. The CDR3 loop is CASSYAGVTEAFF. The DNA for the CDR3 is TGTGCCAGCAGCTATGCAGGCGTCACTGAAGCTTTCTTT.

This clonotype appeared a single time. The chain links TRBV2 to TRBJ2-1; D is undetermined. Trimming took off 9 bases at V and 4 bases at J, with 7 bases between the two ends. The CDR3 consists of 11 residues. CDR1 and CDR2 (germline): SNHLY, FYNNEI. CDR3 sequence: CARQEYNEQFF. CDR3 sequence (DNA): TGTGCCAGGCAGGAATACAATGAGCAGTTCTTC.

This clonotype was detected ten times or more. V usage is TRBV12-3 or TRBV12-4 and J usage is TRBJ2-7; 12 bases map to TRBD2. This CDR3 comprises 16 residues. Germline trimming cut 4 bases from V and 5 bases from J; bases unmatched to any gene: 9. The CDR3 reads CASSSGLAGSYNEQYF. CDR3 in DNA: TGTGCCAGCAGTTCCGGACTAGCGGGATCATACAACGAGCAGTACTTC.

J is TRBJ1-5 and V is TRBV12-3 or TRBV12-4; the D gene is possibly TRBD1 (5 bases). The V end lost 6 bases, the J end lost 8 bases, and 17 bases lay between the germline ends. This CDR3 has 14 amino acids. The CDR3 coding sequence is TGTGCCAGCAGGCCTACAGGCCGCCGGGAGCCCCAGCATTTT. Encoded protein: CASRPTGRREPQHF.

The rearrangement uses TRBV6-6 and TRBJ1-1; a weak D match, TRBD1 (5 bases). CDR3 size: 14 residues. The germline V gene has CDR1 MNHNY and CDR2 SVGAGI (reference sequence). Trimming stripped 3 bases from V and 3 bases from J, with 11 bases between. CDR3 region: CASSYSGDDTEAFF. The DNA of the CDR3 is TGTGCCAGCAGTTATTCGGGGGACGACACTGAAGCTTTCTTT.

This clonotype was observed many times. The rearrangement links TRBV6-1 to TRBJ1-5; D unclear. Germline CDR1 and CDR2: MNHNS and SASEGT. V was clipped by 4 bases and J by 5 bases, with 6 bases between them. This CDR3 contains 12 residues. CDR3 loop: CASSAPDQPQHF. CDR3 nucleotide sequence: TGTGCCAGCAGTGCGCCGGATCAGCCCCAGCATTTT.

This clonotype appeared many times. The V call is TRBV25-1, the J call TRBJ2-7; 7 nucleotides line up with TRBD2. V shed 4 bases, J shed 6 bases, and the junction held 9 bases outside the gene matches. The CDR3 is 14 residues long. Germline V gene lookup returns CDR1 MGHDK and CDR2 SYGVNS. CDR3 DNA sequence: TGTGCCAGCAGTGGGGTAGCAGGGAGGGGCGAGCAGTACTTC. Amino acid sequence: CASSGVAGRGEQYF.

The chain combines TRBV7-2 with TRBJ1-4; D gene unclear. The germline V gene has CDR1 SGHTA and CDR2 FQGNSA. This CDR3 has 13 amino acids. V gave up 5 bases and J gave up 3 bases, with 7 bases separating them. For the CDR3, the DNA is TGTGCCAGCAGCCCGGACCCTAATGAAAAACTGTTTTTT. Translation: CASSPDPNEKLFF.

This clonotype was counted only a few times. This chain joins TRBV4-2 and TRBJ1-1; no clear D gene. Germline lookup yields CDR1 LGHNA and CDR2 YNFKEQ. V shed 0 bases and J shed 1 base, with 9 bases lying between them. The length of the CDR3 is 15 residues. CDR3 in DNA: TGTGCCAGCAGCCAAGATTTGGCCAGGAACACTGAAGCTTTCTTT. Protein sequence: CASSQDLARNTEAFF.

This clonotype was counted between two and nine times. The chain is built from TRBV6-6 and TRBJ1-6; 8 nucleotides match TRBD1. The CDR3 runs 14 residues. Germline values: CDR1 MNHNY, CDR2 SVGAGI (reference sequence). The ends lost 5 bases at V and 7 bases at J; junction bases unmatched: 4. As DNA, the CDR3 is TGTGCCAGCAGTGAGGACAGGGCGAATTCACCCCTCCACTTT. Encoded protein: CASSEDRANSPLHF.

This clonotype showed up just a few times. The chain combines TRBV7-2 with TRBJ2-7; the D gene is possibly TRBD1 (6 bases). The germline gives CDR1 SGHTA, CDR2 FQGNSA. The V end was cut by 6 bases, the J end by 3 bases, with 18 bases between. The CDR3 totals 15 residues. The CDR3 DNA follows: TGTGCCAGCAGATATAACGGACAGTCCATCTACGAGCAGTACTTC. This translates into CASRYNGQSIYEQYF.

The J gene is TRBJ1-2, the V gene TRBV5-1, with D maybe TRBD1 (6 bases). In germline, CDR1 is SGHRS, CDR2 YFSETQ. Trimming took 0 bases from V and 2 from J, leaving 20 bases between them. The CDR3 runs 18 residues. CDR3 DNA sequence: TGCGCCAGCAGCTTGGCCATAGTGGCCTCAGGGGTCAACTATGGCTACACCTTC. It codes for CASSLAIVASGVNYGYTF.

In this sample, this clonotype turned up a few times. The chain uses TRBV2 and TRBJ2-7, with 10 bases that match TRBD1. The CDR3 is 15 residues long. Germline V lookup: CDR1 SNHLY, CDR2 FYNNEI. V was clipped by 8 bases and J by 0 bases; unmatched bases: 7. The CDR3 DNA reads TGTGCCAGCCGCACGGACAGGGGGTCCTCCTACGAGCAGTACTTC. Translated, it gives CASRTDRGSSYEQYF.

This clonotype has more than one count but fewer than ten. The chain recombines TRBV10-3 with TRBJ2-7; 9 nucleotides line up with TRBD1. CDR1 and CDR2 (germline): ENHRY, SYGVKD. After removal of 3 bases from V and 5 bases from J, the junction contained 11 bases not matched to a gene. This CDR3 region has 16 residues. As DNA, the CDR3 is TGTGCCATCAGTGACCAGGGGACAGGGTTCGTCGACGAGCAGTACTTC. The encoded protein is CAISDQGTGFVDEQYF.

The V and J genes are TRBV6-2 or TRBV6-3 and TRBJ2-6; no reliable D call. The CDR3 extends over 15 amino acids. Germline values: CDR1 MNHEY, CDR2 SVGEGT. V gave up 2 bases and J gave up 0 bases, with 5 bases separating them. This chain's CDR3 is CASSYEYSGANVLTF. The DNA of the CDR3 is TGTGCCAGCAGTTACGAGTACTCTGGGGCCAACGTCCTGACTTTC.

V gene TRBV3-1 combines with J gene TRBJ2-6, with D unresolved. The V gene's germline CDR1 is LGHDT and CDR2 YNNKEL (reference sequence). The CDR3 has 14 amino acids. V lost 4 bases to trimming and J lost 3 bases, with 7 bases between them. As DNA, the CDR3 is TGTGCCAGCAGCCCAGGTGTTGGGGCCAACGTCCTGACTTTC. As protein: CASSPGVGANVLTF.

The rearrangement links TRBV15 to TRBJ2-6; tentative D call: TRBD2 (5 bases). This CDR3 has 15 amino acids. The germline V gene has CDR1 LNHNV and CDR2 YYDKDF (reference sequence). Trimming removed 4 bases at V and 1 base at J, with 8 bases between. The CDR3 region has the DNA TGTGCCACCAGCATTGAGGGATCTGGGGCCAACGTCCTGACTTTC. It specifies CATSIEGSGANVLTF.